This T cell receptor beta chain was captured by sequencing in a study of siplizumab effects on memory and regulatory T cells. General study results and limits: The study did not confirm that proliferating Tregs from siplizumab cultures were suppressive. Sequences below about 10^-5 frequency were poorly captured, and few alloreactive clones mapped to unstimulated subsets.

Points on this clone: Its antigen remains unidentified.

There are 14 residues in the CDR3. V lost 2 bases and J lost 3, with 7 bases in between. Germline values: CDR1 SEHNR, CDR2 FQNEAQ (reference sequence). Clones were read by immunoSEQ multiplex PCR, and TCRdb kept only the in-frame ones, dropping some. The repertoire has fewer than 100,000 clones, around 94% of them found once; the top ten carry around 0.31%. The source material was non-Treg CD4+ T cells sorted from blood. V gene TRBV7-9 combines with J gene TRBJ2-2; no reliable D call. The sequence derives from a human donor in good health. The DNA of the CDR3 is TGTGCCAGCAGCTTAAACCAATACACCGGGGAGCTGTTTTTT. This sequence encodes CASSLNQYTGELFF.